One T cell receptor (beta chain) is described in this entry. What it recognizes is unknown. Combining a sample-barcoded 5' primer with a J-beta primer mix, a second PCR ran for 7 to 11 cycles. TCRdb redid the calling of the 5' RACE reads with MiXCR, one entry per CDR3 protein. The sample records approximately 1,100,000 distinct CDR3 sequences, less than 50% being singletons. These data belong to a study of blood T cells in healthy people across ages. Study-wide results and caveats: The CMV status of each donor remained undetermined, and this could have confounded shifts in expanded clonotypes.

The germline V gene has CDR1 DFQATT and CDR2 SNEGSKA (reference sequence). The CDR3 extends over 15 amino acids. V was clipped by 3 bases and J by 5 bases, with 19 bases between them. The chain uses TRBV20-1 and TRBJ1-1, with unresolved D. This sequence originates from a woman aged 60-70 years in good health. Sequencing was performed on blood. CDR3 DNA: TGCAGTGCTAGTCGTTTCCGGGCCCAAAGTACTGAAGCTTTCTTT. Its protein product is CSASRFRAQSTEAFF.